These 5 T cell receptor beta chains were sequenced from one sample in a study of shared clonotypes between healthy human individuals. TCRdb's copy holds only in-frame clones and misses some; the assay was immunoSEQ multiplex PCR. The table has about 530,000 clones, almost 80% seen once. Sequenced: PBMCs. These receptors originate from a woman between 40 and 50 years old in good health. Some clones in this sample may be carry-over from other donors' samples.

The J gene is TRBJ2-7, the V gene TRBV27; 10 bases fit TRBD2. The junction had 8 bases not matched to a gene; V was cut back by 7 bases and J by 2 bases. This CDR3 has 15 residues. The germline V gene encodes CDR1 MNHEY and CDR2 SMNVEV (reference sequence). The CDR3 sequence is CASKLLAGVPYEQYF. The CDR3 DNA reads TGTGCCAGCAAACTTCTAGCGGGAGTCCCCTACGAGCAGTACTTC.

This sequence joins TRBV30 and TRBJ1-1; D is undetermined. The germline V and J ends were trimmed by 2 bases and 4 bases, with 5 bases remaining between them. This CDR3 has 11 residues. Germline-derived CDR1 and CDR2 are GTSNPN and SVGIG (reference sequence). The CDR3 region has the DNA TGTGCCTGGAGTCCAGCCACTGAAGCTTTCTTT. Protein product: CAWSPATEAFF.

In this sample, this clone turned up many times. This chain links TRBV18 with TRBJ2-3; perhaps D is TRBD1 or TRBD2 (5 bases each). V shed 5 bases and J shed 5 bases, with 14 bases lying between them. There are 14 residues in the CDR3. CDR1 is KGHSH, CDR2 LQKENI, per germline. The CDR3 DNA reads TGTGCCAGCTCATCCCCCTGGGACGGAGATACGCAGTATTTT. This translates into CASSSPWDGDTQYF.

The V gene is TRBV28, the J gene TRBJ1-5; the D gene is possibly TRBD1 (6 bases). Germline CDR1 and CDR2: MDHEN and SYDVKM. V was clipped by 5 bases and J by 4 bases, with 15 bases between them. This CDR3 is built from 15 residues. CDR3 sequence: CASSPSPGQNQPQHF. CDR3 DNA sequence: TGTGCCAGCAGTCCGTCCCCAGGACAGAATCAGCCCCAGCATTTT.

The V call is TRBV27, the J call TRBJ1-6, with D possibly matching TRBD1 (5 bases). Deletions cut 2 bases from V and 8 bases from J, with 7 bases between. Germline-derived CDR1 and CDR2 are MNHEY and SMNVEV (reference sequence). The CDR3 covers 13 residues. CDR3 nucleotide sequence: TGTGCCAGCAGTTTAGGGGCGGATTCACCCCTCCACTTT. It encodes CASSLGADSPLHF.